Listed here is a single T cell receptor (beta chain). Sequenced by immunoSEQ multiplex PCR; TCRdb stores in-frame clones only, minus some. Here the sample spans about 39,000 clones, about 94% being singletons. The sample is drawn from a study of blood T cell repertoires in COVID-19. This CDR3 has 13 residues. The germline V and J ends were trimmed by 1 base and 6 bases, with 9 bases remaining between them. Per the germline V gene, CDR1 is MGHRA and CDR2 is YSYEKL. Sample: peripheral blood. The clonotype comes from a human donor with active COVID-19. The donor label of this sample is uncertain. This chain links TRBV4-1 with TRBJ1-1; TRBD1 might be the D (5 bases). CDR3 amino acids: CASSQGKGSEAFF. In nucleotides, the CDR3 is TGCGCCAGCAGCCAAGGAAAGGGGTCTGAAGCTTTCTTT.